The 3 T cell receptor beta chains below all came from one sample that was sequenced in a study of neurological immune-mediated disorders. TCRdb recomputed calls from the 5' RACE reads with MiXCR, one row per CDR3 protein. The data contain fewer than 60,000 distinct CDR3 sequences, about 3.8% of them singletons. Sequenced material: PBMCs. The receptor set was obtained from a man in his 60s with multiple sclerosis.

This clonotype was counted at least ten times. The chain recombines TRBV15 with TRBJ1-2; D is undetermined. Germline V CDR1 and CDR2: LNHNV, YYDKDF (reference sequence). Trimming pared 1 base from V and 8 bases from J, leaving 11 bases between. The CDR3 contains 13 residues. The DNA of the CDR3 is TGTGCCACCAGCAGAGCTCAGGCCGGGGGCTACACCTTC. It yields the protein CATSRAQAGGYTF.

Ten or more counts support this clonotype. V and J are TRBV11-2 and TRBJ2-5; no firm D call. The V gene lost 1 base and the J gene lost 2 bases, with 11 bases spanning the gap. Germline loops: CDR1 SGHAT, CDR2 FQNNGV. CDR3 length: 15 residues. CDR3 nucleotides: TGTGCCAGCAGCTTAGGGGAAAACCCTCAAGAGACCCAGTACTTC. Encoded protein: CASSLGENPQETQYF.

This clonotype was seen repeatedly, ten times or more. This chain connects TRBV12-3 or TRBV12-4 to TRBJ1-1; D is unclear. The CDR3 is 12 amino acids. Trimming pared 7 bases from V and 3 bases from J, leaving 9 bases between. For the CDR3, the DNA is TGTGCCAGCACTCTCAGTCACACTGAAGCTTTCTTT. Translated, it gives CASTLSHTEAFF.